The 21 T cell receptor beta chains in this list originate from one sample, sequenced in a study of blood T cell repertoires in COVID-19 (dated by TCRdb to 2018 to 2020). The library was produced with the immunoSEQ multiplex PCR assay. Drawn from immuneACCESS, this table holds only the in-frame rearrangements with V and J called that TCRdb kept. Clones are partly lost; checked studies trace under half to an unresolved V gene and leave the rest unexplained. Here the sample has roughly 200,000 clones; roughly 80% occur a single time. About 8.3% of the sample is in the top ten clones. Input material: peripheral blood. Source of these receptors: a woman at least 80 years old with COVID-19, enrolled during active disease.

This chain connects TRBV6-5 to TRBJ2-7; TRBD1 agrees at 10 bases. Germline values: CDR1 MNHEY, CDR2 SVGAGI. CDR3 length equals 14 residues. The junction had 6 bases not matched to a gene; V was cut back by 7 bases and J by 3 bases. The CDR3 DNA follows: TGTGCCAGCAAGTTAGGGACAGGGGTCTACGAGCAGTACTTC. This gives the protein CASKLGTGVYEQYF.

This clone has ten or more counts. The chain employs TRBV19 and TRBJ2-5; no reliable D call. V lost 5 bases and J 1 base, leaving 11 bases between the germline ends. Germline CDR1 reads LNHDA; CDR2 reads SQIVND (reference sequence). This CDR3 comprises 14 residues. The DNA for the CDR3 is TGTGCCAGTAGTCGCTTGGCGGCCCAAGAGACCCAGTACTTC. It specifies CASSRLAAQETQYF.

The chain uses TRBV25-1 and TRBJ2-7; tentative D call: TRBD2 (6 bases). Germline V gene sequence: CDR1 MGHDK, CDR2 SYGVNS. Between the trimmed V and J ends, which lost 5 bases and 2 bases, there was a span of 10 bases. The CDR3 has 13 residues. The CDR3 protein is CASSRGGAYEQYF. DNA of the CDR3: TGTGCCAGCAGTAGAGGAGGGGCCTACGAGCAGTACTTC.

The chain combines TRBV9 with TRBJ2-7; 11 positions match TRBD2. The CDR3 is 14 residues long. Germline CDR1 SGDLS, CDR2 YYNGEE. Germline trimming cut 2 bases from V and 5 bases from J; bases unmatched to any gene: 3. This CDR3 reads CASSVTSGNDEQYF. CDR3 sequence (DNA): TGTGCCAGCAGCGTGACTAGCGGGAATGACGAGCAGTACTTC.

J is TRBJ2-5 and V is TRBV11-2, with TRBD1 matching over 10 bases. This CDR3 spans 20 amino acids. CDR1 is SGHAT and CDR2 is FQNNGV in the germline V gene. V was pared by 0 bases and J by 2 bases, with 15 bases of the junction left unmatched. CDR3 loop: CASSLDQYRGQGLGQETQYF. The CDR3 DNA is TGTGCCAGCAGCTTAGATCAATACCGGGGACAGGGGTTGGGGCAAGAGACCCAGTACTTC.

The chain joins TRBV6-5 to TRBJ2-7; maybe TRBD1 (5 bases). The V gene lost 7 bases and the J gene lost 0 bases, with 13 bases spanning the gap. Germline V CDR1 and CDR2: MNHEY, SVGAGI. The CDR3 is made up of 14 amino acids. CDR3: CASIRTPFSYEQYF. DNA for the CDR3: TGTGCCAGCATTAGGACACCTTTCTCCTACGAGCAGTACTTC.

The V and J genes are TRBV6-5 and TRBJ2-1; weak D call: TRBD1 (6 bases). From germline, CDR1 is MNHEY and CDR2 SVGAGI. V was trimmed by 5 bases and J by 6 bases, leaving 17 bases between them. There are 15 residues in the CDR3. CDR3 loop: CASSHTPPGVNEQFF. DNA for the CDR3: TGTGCCAGCAGTCACACGCCCCCAGGGGTCAATGAGCAGTTCTTC.

This clone was seen a single time. V and J are TRBV10-3 and TRBJ2-3, with 8 bases identical to TRBD2. Per germline, CDR1 ENHRY and CDR2 SYGVKD. V gave up 6 bases and J gave up 2 bases; unmatched junction bases: 4. This CDR3 region has 14 residues. The CDR3 here is CAIRGLAHTDTQYF. The CDR3 bases are TGTGCCATCAGAGGACTAGCCCACACAGATACGCAGTATTTT.

The V gene is TRBV6-5, the J gene TRBJ2-2; 13 bases fit TRBD2. Looked up from germline, CDR1 is MNHEY and CDR2 is SVGAGI. There are 13 residues in the CDR3. Trimming removed 9 bases from V and 8 bases from J; junction bases left unmatched: 3. CDR3 bases: TGTGCCAGTAGACTAGCGGGAGGTGGGGAGCTGTTTTTT. Encoded protein: CASRLAGGGELFF.

The V call is TRBV19, the J call TRBJ2-7, with D unclear. The CDR3 length is 14 residues. V lost 9 bases, J lost 1 base, and 16 bases lay in between. From germline, CDR1 is LNHDA and CDR2 SQIVND (reference sequence). The CDR3 sequence is CASTPRSGSYEQYF. Here the CDR3 DNA reads TGTGCCAGCACCCCCCGGAGTGGTTCCTACGAGCAGTACTTC.

V usage is TRBV25-1 and J usage is TRBJ1-2; D is possibly TRBD1 (5 bases). Germline V lookup: CDR1 MGHDK, CDR2 SYGVNS. Trimming cost V 11 bases and J 4 bases, with 20 bases left between them. This CDR3 has 14 amino acids. CDR3 sequence (DNA): TGTGCCGCAAAGGGGCGGAGGGAAGGCTATGGCTACACCTTC. Encoded protein: CAAKGRREGYGYTF.

The V gene is TRBV7-8, the J gene TRBJ1-5; TRBD1 aligns across 7 bases. The trim removed 5 bases at V and 4 bases at J, leaving 5 bases unmatched. The CDR3 totals 14 residues. In germline, CDR1 is SGHVS, CDR2 FQNEAQ. CDR3 nucleotides: TGTGCCAGCAGCCCGGGGACAGTGAATCAGCCCCAGCATTTT. This codes for CASSPGTVNQPQHF.

The chain couples TRBV18 to TRBJ1-1; 8 bases line up with TRBD1. V dropped 8 bases and J dropped 4; count of bases not matched to a gene: 6. Germline CDR1 reads KGHSH; CDR2 reads LQKENI. This CDR3 region has 13 residues. CDR3 nucleotides: TGTGCCAGCGAACTACAGGGGGGCACTGAAGCTTTCTTT. Residues: CASELQGGTEAFF. The full variable domain, completed using reference TRBV18 and TRBJ1-1, is NAGVMQNPRHLVRRRGQEARLRCSPMKGHSHVYWYRQLPEEGLKFMVYLQKENIIDESGMPKERFSAEFPKEGPSILRIQQVVRGDSAAYFCASELQGGTEAFFGQGTRLTVV.

The gene calls are TRBV3-1 (or the pseudogene TRBV3-2) and TRBJ1-2; D might be TRBD1 (5 bases). The CDR3 extends over 15 amino acids. Germline CDR1 and CDR2: LGHDT and YNNKEL (reference sequence). V was pared by 3 bases and J by 3 bases, with 14 bases between. Here the CDR3 DNA reads TGTGCCAGCAGCCATTGGGGGGGAACGCACTATGGCTACACCTTC. Its translation: CASSHWGGTHYGYTF.

This chain links TRBV5-1 with TRBJ2-7; a weak D match, TRBD1 (6 bases). The CDR3 has 14 residues. V lost 0 bases to trimming and J lost 3 bases, with 10 bases between them. Germline-derived CDR1 and CDR2 are SGHRS and YFSETQ. The CDR3 nucleotides are TGCGCCAGCAGCTTGGCGGGACAAAACTACGAGCAGTACTTC. Amino acids: CASSLAGQNYEQYF.

The chain combines TRBV11-2 with TRBJ2-2, with 12 bases matching TRBD1. CDR3 size: 16 residues. CDR1 and CDR2 (germline): SGHAT, FQNNGV. V trimming: 8 bases; J trimming: 6 bases; junction bases outside the gene matches: 10. CDR3 sequence (DNA): TGTGCCAGCCGTAGACCCGGGACAGGGGGCTCCGGGGAGCTGTTTTTT. It translates to CASRRPGTGGSGELFF.

The gene calls are TRBV18 and TRBJ1-4; no clear D gene. Trimming pared 2 bases from V and 0 bases from J, leaving 13 bases between. Germline CDR1 is KGHSH and CDR2 is LQKENI. This CDR3 region has 17 residues. The CDR3, as DNA: TGTGCCAGCTCACCAGTCGTAGCGCTAGCAACTAATGAAAAACTGTTTTTT. Protein sequence: CASSPVVALATNEKLFF.

CDR3 in DNA: TGTGCCAGCAGCCAAGAGATTGGCCGAGGAAACACCATATATTTT. Encoded protein: CASSQEIGRGNTIYF. The chain has TRBV14 and TRBJ1-3, with D unclear. Germline loops: CDR1 SGHDN, CDR2 FVKESK. The CDR3 extends over 15 amino acids. Trimming pared 0 bases from V and 4 bases from J, leaving 10 bases between. Drawing the rest from reference TRBV14 and TRBJ1-3, the complete variable domain is EAGVTQFPSHSVIEKGQTVTLRCDPISGHDNLYWYRRVMGKEIKFLLHFVKESKQDESGMPNNRFLAERTGGTYSTLKVQPAELEDSGVYFCASSQEIGRGNTIYFGEGSWLTVV.

This clone showed up just once. The V call is TRBV15, the J call TRBJ1-4; D is uncertain. CDR1 is LNHNV and CDR2 is YYDKDF in the germline V gene (reference sequence). V was pared by 1 base and J by 8 bases, with 8 bases between. This CDR3 spans 13 amino acids. CDR3 protein: CATSRAAGEKLFF. Written as DNA, the CDR3 is TGTGCCACCAGCAGAGCGGCGGGGGAAAAACTGTTTTTT.

The chain has TRBV5-5 and TRBJ1-5; 8 bases align to TRBD1. Germline loops: CDR1 SGHKS, CDR2 YYEKEE (reference sequence). Trimming at V came to 0 bases and at J to 5 bases, leaving 1 base not matched to a gene. The CDR3 is 14 residues long. Here the CDR3 reads CASSLGDRYQPQHF. The DNA for the CDR3 is TGTGCCAGCAGCTTGGGGGACAGGTATCAGCCCCAGCATTTT. Full variable domain (remainder filled in from reference TRBV5-5 and TRBJ1-5): DAGVTQSPTHLIKTRGQQVTLRCSPISGHKSVSWYQQVLGQGPQFIFQYYEKEERGRGNFPDRFSARQFPNYSSELNVNALLLGDSALYLCASSLGDRYQPQHFGDGTRLSIL.

This chain connects TRBV15 to TRBJ1-2; 11 bases align to TRBD1. The CDR3 has 14 residues. The junction had 2 bases not matched to a gene; V was cut back by 3 bases and J by 5 bases. Germline values: CDR1 LNHNV, CDR2 YYDKDF (reference sequence). The CDR3 DNA reads TGTGCCACCAGCAGCGGGACAGGGGGTTATGGCTACACCTTC. It is translated as CATSSGTGGYGYTF.